The 16 T cell receptor beta chains in this list originate from one sample, sequenced in a study of T cell responses to AZD1222 COVID-19 vaccine. Using immunoSEQ multiplex PCR, the repertoire was profiled, and TCRdb retains in-frame clones only, with some absent. The table includes 160,000 or so clones, under 95% detected once. The specimen was peripheral blood, collected on day 0 of AZD1222 vaccination. The receptor source for this set is an adult in good health.

The V gene is TRBV28, the J gene TRBJ1-2; possible D gene TRBD1, 5 bases. V lost 7 bases to trimming and J lost 4 bases, with 16 bases between them. CDR1 and CDR2 (germline): MDHEN, SYDVKM. This CDR3 has 14 residues. CDR3 amino acids: CASIPGPGSYGYTF. In DNA, the CDR3 is TGTGCCAGCATTCCGGGCCCAGGGTCCTATGGCTACACCTTC.

The gene calls are TRBV7-2 and TRBJ2-6; 7 bases are shared with TRBD1. J lost 0 bases, V lost 6 bases, and 11 bases had no gene match. Looked up from germline, CDR1 is SGHTA and CDR2 is FQGNSA. This CDR3 is 18 amino acids long. CDR3 residues: CASSYRQGRSSGANVLTF. The CDR3 DNA reads as TGTGCCAGCAGTTACAGACAGGGCCGTAGCTCTGGGGCCAACGTCCTGACTTTC.

The rearrangement joins TRBV10-1 to TRBJ2-7; TRBD2 is a possible D gene (7 bases). V dropped 3 bases and J dropped 6 bases, with 18 bases sitting between them. This CDR3 is 15 amino acids long. CDR1 and CDR2 from the germline V gene are WNHNN and SYGVQD (reference sequence). The CDR3 here is CASSEGGGQRTEQYF. Here the CDR3 DNA reads TGCGCCAGCAGTGAAGGGGGGGGACAAAGGACCGAGCAGTACTTC.

Remarks on this clone: At one boundary the junction diverges from the germline segment, which might be a read error. This sequence joins TRBV5-1 and TRBJ2-3; 9 nucleotides agree with TRBD1. CDR3 size: 16 residues. Germline V CDR1 and CDR2: SGHRS, YFSETQ. The CDR3 DNA is TGCGCCAGCAGTTTGGGGACAGGGAAGGGCACAGATACGCAGTATTTT. Amino acids: CASSLGTGKGTDTQYF.

J is TRBJ1-2 and V is TRBV4-2; 7 bases agree with TRBD1. CDR1 LGHNA and CDR2 YNFKEQ come from the germline V gene. This CDR3 is built from 14 residues. The J segment lost 8 bases and the V segment lost 0 bases, leaving 6 bases of the junction unmatched. For the CDR3, the DNA is TGTGCCAGCAGCCAAGATCTCCAGGGGGGAGGCTACACCTTC. It specifies CASSQDLQGGGYTF.

This clone was counted a few times. V and J are TRBV4-2 and TRBJ1-5, with a tentative D call TRBD1 (5 bases). This CDR3 is built from 16 residues. In germline, CDR1 is LGHNA, CDR2 YNFKEQ. V was pared by 0 bases and J by 5 bases, with 14 bases between. CDR3 loop: CASSQDVGQFHQPQHF. As DNA, the CDR3 is TGTGCCAGCAGCCAAGATGTGGGGCAGTTTCATCAGCCCCAGCATTTT.

The chain links TRBV10-3 to TRBJ1-5; 11 bases agree with TRBD1. The CDR3 has 19 residues. Germline V lookup: CDR1 ENHRY, CDR2 SYGVKD. V lost 3 bases, J lost 6 bases, and 16 bases stayed unmatched. CDR3 DNA sequence: TGTGCCATCAGTGAAACCGGGACAGGGGGTATGGTTAGGGGTCAGCCCCAGCATTTT. Translation gives CAISETGTGGMVRGQPQHF.

This sequence joins TRBV6-5 and TRBJ2-2; a weak D match, TRBD2 (5 bases). CDR1 and CDR2 from the germline V gene are MNHEY and SVGAGI. V lost 0 bases to trimming and J lost 8 bases, with 13 bases between them. CDR3 length: 15 amino acids. This CDR3 reads CASSYSTPRGGELFF. CDR3 DNA: TGTGCCAGCAGTTACTCGACCCCTCGCGGGGGGGAGCTGTTTTTT.

This sequence joins TRBV10-3 and TRBJ2-3; 9 bases line up with TRBD1. Germline V CDR1 and CDR2: ENHRY, SYGVKD. V was clipped by 7 bases and J by 0 bases; unmatched bases: 14. This CDR3 region has 18 residues. DNA for the CDR3: TGTGCCATCAAGAGGGGCCCGACAGGGGGGACTAGCACAGATACGCAGTATTTT. Amino acids: CAIKRGPTGGTSTDTQYF.

The rearrangement uses TRBV14 and TRBJ2-7; the D is unclear. V dropped 1 base and J dropped 6 bases, with 7 bases sitting between them. Germline V CDR1 and CDR2: SGHDN, FVKESK. There are 12 residues in the CDR3. CDR3 coding DNA: TGTGCCAGCAGCCAAGTTCACGTCGAGCAGTACTTC. Encoded protein: CASSQVHVEQYF.

The chain has TRBV19 and TRBJ1-5; TRBD1 might be the D (6 bases). Germline V gene data show CDR1 as LNHDA and CDR2 as SQIVND (reference sequence). The V end was cut by 9 bases, the J end by 3 bases, with 12 bases between. The CDR3 has 13 amino acids. The CDR3 nucleotides are TGTGCCAGCGCTGGGGGGCTCAATCAGCCCCAGCATTTT. It yields the protein CASAGGLNQPQHF.

V usage is TRBV27 and J usage is TRBJ2-7, with 7 bases matching TRBD2. V gave up 4 bases and J gave up 3 bases; unmatched junction bases: 15. CDR1 MNHEY and CDR2 SMNVEV come from the germline V gene (reference sequence). This CDR3 is built from 17 residues. DNA of the CDR3: TGTGCCAGCAGTTCTCCCCTGACTAGCTGGGGGGGCTACGAGCAGTACTTC. As protein: CASSSPLTSWGGYEQYF.

The rearrangement joins TRBV5-4 to TRBJ2-7, with 9 bases that match TRBD2. V trimming: 1 base; J trimming: 0 bases; junction bases outside the gene matches: 8. Germline CDR1 is SGHNT and CDR2 is YYREEE (reference sequence). The CDR3 extends over 17 amino acids. Here the CDR3 reads CASSLPSYSGSSYEQYF. The CDR3 DNA follows: TGTGCCAGCAGCTTGCCCTCGTATAGCGGGAGCTCCTACGAGCAGTACTTC.

The chain combines TRBV6-1 with TRBJ1-2, with D perhaps TRBD1 (6 bases). The CDR3 spans 15 residues. V was cut by 2 bases and J by 0 bases, with 10 bases left in between. Germline-derived CDR1 and CDR2 are MNHNS and SASEGT. CDR3 bases: TGTGCCAGCAGTGAAAAGGGGGGACCTAACTATGGCTACACCTTC. Amino acid sequence: CASSEKGGPNYGYTF.

This sequence joins TRBV10-2 and TRBJ2-7; 8 nucleotides line up with TRBD1. The CDR3 length is 15 residues. Germline assignment: CDR1 WSHSY and CDR2 SAAADI. V lost 0 bases to trimming and J lost 2 bases; unmatched junction nucleotides: 3. The CDR3 here is CASSESNRGTYEQYF. CDR3 sequence (DNA): TGCGCCAGCAGTGAGTCGAACAGGGGGACCTACGAGCAGTACTTC.

The J gene is TRBJ2-1, the V gene TRBV24-1; 9 bases are a match to TRBD1. The length of the CDR3 is 15 residues. Germline loops: CDR1 KGHDR, CDR2 SFDVKD. Trimming removed 5 bases from V and 4 bases from J; junction bases left unmatched: 5. CDR3 region: CATSVPGQGYNEQFF. CDR3 coding DNA: TGTGCCACCAGTGTCCCGGGACAGGGATACAATGAGCAGTTCTTC.